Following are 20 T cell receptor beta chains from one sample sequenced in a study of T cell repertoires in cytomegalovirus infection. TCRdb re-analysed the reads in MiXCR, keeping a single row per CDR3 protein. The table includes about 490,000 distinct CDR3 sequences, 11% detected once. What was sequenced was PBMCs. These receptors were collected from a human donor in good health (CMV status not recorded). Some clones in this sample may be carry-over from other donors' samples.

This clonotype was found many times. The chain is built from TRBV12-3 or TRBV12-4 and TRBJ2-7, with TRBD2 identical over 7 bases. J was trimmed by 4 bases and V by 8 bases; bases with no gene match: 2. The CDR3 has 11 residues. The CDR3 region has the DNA TGTGCCAGCGGGAGGGTTTACGAGCAGTACTTC. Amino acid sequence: CASGRVYEQYF.

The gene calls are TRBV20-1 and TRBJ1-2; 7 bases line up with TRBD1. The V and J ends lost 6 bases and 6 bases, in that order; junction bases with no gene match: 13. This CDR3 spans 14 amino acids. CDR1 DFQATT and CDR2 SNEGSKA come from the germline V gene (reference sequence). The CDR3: CSAPPLEGGDGYTF. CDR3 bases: TGCAGTGCCCCACCCCTCGAAGGGGGCGATGGCTACACCTTC.

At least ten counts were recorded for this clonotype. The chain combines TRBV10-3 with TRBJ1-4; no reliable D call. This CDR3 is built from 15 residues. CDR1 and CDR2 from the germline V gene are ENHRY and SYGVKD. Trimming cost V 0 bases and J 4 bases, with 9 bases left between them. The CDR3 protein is CAISESNSFNEKLFF. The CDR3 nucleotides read TGTGCCATCAGTGAGTCGAACTCTTTTAATGAAAAACTGTTTTTT.

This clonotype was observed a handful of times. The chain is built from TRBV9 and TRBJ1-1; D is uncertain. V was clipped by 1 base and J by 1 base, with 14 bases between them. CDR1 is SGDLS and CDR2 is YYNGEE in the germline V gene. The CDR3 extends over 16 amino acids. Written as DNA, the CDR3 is TGTGCCAGCAGCGTAAAGGACGGGTGGGGGAACACTGAAGCTTTCTTT. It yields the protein CASSVKDGWGNTEAFF. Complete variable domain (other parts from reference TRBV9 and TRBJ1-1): DSGVTQTPKHLITATGQRVTLRCSPRSGDLSVYWYQQSLDQGLQFLIQYYNGEERAKGNILERFSAQQFPDLHSELNLSSLELGDSALYFCASSVKDGWGNTEAFFGQGTRLTVV.

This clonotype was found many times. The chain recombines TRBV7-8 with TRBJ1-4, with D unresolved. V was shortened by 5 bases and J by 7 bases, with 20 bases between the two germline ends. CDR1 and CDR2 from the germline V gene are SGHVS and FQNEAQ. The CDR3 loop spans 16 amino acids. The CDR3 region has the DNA TGTGCCAGCAGCCCTCGTATTGACACCAGACGTGAAAAACTGTTTTTT. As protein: CASSPRIDTRREKLFF.

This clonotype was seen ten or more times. This CDR3 reads CASSQTQGLGGYTF. As DNA, the CDR3 is TGCGCCAGCAGCCAAACACAGGGTCTGGGCGGCTACACCTTC. The chain carries TRBV5-1 and TRBJ1-2; tentative D call: TRBD1 (6 bases). CDR1 and CDR2 (germline): SGHRS, YFSETQ. The CDR3 has 14 residues. V gave up 4 bases and J gave up 8 bases, with 18 bases separating them.

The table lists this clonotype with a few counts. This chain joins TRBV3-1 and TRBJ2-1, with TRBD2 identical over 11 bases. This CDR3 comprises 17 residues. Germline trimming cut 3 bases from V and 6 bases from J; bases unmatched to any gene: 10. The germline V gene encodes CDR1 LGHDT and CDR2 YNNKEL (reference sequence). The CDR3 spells CASSHDLTSGKFNEQFF. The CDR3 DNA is TGTGCCAGCAGCCATGATCTGACTAGCGGGAAGTTCAATGAGCAGTTCTTC.

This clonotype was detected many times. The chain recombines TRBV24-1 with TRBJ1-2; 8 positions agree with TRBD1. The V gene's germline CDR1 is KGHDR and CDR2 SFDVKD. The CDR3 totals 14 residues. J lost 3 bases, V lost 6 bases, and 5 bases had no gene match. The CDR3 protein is CATSNPGQDYGYTF. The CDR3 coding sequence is TGTGCCACCAGTAACCCGGGACAGGACTATGGCTACACCTTC.

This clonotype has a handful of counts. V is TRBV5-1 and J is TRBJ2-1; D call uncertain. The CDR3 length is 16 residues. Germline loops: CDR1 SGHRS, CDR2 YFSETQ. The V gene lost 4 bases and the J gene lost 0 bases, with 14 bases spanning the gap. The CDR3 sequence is CASSPRFGSSYNEQFF. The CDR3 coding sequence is TGCGCCAGCAGCCCAAGATTCGGTAGCTCCTACAATGAGCAGTTCTTC.

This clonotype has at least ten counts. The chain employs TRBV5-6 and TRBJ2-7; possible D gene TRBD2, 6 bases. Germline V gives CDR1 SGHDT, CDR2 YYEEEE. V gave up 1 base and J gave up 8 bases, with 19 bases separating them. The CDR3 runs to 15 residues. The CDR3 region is CASSLPPGVGTKQYF. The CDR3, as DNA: TGTGCCAGCAGCTTGCCGCCGGGGGTGGGAACGAAGCAGTACTTC.

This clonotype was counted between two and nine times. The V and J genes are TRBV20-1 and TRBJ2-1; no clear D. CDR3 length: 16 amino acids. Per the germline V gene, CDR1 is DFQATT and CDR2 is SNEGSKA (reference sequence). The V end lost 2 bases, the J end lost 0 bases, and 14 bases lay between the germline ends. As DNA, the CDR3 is TGCAGTGCTAGACGTTATGAGGATAGCTCCTACAATGAGCAGTTCTTC. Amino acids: CSARRYEDSSYNEQFF.

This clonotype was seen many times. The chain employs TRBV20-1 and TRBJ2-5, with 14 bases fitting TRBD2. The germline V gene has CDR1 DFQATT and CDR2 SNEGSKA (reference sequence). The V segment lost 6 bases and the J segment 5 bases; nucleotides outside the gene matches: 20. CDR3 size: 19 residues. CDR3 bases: TGCAGTGCCCCCTCGACTAGCGGGAGGGCCCGTTTGGTTGGGGAGACCCAGTACTTC. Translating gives CSAPSTSGRARLVGETQYF.

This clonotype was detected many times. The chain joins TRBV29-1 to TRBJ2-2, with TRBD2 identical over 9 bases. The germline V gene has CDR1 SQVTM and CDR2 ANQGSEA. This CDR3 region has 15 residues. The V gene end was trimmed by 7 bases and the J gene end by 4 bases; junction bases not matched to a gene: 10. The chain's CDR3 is CSAYFSGRGTGELFF. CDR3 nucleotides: TGCAGCGCCTACTTTAGCGGGAGAGGCACCGGGGAGCTGTTTTTT.

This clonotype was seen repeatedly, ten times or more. Here the CDR3 reads CASSRVGTSYEQYF. CDR3 in DNA: TGTGCCAGCAGCCGAGTGGGTACCTCCTACGAGCAGTACTTC. The V gene is TRBV3-1, the J gene TRBJ2-7; D not resolved. Germline V CDR1 and CDR2: LGHDT, YNNKEL (reference sequence). Trimming removed 4 bases at V and 0 bases at J, with 10 bases between. The CDR3 has 14 residues.

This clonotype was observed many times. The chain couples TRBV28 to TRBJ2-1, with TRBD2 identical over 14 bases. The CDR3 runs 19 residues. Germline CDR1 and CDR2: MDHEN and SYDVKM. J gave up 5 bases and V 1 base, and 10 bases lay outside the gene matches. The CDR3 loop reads CASSLSGTSGRYVHNEQFF. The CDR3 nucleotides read TGTGCCAGCAGTTTATCCGGGACTAGCGGGAGATATGTCCACAATGAGCAGTTCTTC.

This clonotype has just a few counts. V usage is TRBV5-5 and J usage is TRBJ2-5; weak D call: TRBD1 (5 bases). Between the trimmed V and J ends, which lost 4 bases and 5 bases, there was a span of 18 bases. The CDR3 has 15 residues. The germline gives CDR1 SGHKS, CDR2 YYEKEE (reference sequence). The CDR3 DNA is TGTGCCAGCAGCCGAACCCGGACGGACATGGAGACCCAGTACTTC. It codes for CASSRTRTDMETQYF. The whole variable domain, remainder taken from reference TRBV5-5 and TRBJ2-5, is DAGVTQSPTHLIKTRGQQVTLRCSPISGHKSVSWYQQVLGQGPQFIFQYYEKEERGRGNFPDRFSARQFPNYSSELNVNALLLGDSALYLCASSRTRTDMETQYFGPGTRLLVL.

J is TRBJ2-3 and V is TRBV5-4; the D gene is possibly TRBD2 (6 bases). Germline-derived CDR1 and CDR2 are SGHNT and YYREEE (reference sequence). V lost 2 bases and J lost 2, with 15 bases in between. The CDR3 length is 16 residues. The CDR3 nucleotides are TGTGCCAGCAGCTTTACACCGGGACTTCCCACAGATACGCAGTATTTT. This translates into CASSFTPGLPTDTQYF.

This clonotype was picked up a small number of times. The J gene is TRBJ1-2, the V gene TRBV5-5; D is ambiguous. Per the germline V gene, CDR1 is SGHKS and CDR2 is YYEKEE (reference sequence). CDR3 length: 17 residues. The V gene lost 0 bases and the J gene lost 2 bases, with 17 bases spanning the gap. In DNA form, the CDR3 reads TGTGCCAGCAGCTTGGGACCGAGGCGTGGGTCCAACTATGGCTACACCTTC. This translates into CASSLGPRRGSNYGYTF.

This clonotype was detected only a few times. Here the CDR3 reads CASSPTGSYQPQHF. The CDR3 coding sequence is TGTGCCAGCAGTCCTACGGGTTCGTATCAGCCCCAGCATTTT. The V gene is TRBV28, the J gene TRBJ1-5; D is unclear. V was trimmed by 5 bases and J by 5 bases, leaving 13 bases between them. This CDR3 contains 14 residues. Germline values: CDR1 MDHEN, CDR2 SYDVKM. Based on the CDR3 plus reference TRBV28 and TRBJ1-5, the full variable domain is DVKVTQSSRYLVKRTGEKVFLECVQDMDHENMFWYRQDPGLGLRLIYFSYDVKMKEKGDIPEGYSVSREKKERFSLILESASTNQTSMYLCASSPTGSYQPQHFGDGTRLSIL.

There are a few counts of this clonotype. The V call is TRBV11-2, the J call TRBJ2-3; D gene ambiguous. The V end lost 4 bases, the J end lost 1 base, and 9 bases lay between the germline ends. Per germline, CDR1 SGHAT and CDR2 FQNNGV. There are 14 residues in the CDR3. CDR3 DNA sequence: TGTGCCAGCAGCTCAGTCCGTGGCACAGATACGCAGTATTTT. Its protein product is CASSSVRGTDTQYF.